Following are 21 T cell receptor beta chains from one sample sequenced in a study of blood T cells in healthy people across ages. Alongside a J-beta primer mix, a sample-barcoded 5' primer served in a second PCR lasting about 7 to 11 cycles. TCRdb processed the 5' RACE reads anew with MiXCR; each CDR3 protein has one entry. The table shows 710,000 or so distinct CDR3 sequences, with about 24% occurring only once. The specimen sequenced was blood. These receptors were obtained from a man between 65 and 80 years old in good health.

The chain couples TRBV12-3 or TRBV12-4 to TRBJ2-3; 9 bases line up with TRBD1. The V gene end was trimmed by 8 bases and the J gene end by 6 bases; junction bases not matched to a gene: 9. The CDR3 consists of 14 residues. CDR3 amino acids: CASHPGTGTDTQYF. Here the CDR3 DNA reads TGTGCCAGCCATCCCGGGACAGGGACCGATACGCAGTATTTT.

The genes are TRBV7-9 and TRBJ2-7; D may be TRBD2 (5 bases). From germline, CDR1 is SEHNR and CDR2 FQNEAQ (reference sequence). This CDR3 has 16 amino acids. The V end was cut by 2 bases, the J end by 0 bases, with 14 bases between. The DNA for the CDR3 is TGTGCCAGCAGCTTAATGCAAGGGAGATTCTCCTACGAGCAGTACTTC. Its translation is CASSLMQGRFSYEQYF. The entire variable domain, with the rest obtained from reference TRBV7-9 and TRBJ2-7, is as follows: DTGVSQNPRHKITKRGQNVTFRCDPISEHNRLYWYRQTLGQGPEFLTYFQNEAQLEKSRLLSDRFSAERPKGSFSTLEIQRTEQGDSAMYLCASSLMQGRFSYEQYFGPGTRLTVT.

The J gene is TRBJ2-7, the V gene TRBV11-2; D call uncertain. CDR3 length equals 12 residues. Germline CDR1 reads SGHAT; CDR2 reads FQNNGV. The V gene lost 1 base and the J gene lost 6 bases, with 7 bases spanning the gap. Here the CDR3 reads CASSLAGLEQYF. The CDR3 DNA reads TGTGCCAGCAGCTTAGCGGGTCTCGAGCAGTACTTC.

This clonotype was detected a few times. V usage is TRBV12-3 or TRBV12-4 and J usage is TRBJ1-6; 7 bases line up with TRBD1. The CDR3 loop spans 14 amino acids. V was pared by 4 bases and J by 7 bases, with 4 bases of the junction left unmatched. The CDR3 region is CASSSGQINSPLHF. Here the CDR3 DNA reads TGTGCCAGCAGTTCGGGACAGATCAATTCACCCCTCCACTTT.

The CDR3 DNA is TGTGCCAGCAGCACCCGATACGGTGGCTACACCTTC. It yields the protein CASSTRYGGYTF. This chain connects TRBV6-2 or TRBV6-3 to TRBJ1-2; no clear D. V dropped 6 bases and J dropped 7 bases, with 12 bases sitting between them. Germline-derived CDR1 and CDR2 are MNHEY and SVGEGT. The CDR3 runs 12 residues.

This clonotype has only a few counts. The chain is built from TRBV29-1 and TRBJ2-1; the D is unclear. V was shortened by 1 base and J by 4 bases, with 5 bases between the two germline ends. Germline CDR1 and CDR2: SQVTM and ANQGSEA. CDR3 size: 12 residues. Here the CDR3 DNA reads TGCAGCGTTGAAGGTGATTACAATGAGCAGTTCTTC. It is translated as CSVEGDYNEQFF.

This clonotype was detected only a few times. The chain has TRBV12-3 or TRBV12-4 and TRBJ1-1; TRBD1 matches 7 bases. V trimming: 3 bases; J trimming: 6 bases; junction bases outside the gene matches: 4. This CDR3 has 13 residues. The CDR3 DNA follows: TGTGCCAGCAGTTTTACAGGGGCGCCTGAAGCTTTCTTT. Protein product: CASSFTGAPEAFF.

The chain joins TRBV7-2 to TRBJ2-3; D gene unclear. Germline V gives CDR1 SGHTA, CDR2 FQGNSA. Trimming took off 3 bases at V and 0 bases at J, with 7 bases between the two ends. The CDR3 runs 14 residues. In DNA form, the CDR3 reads TGTGCCAGCAGCTTCGCGATTAGCACAGATACGCAGTATTTT. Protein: CASSFAISTDTQYF.

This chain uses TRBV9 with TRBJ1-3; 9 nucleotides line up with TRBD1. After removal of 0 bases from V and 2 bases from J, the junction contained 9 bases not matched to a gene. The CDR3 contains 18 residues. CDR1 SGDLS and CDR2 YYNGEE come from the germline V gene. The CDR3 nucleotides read TGTGCCAGCAGCGTAGACGGGACAGGGTTGTCGGCTGGAAACACCATATATTTT. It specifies CASSVDGTGLSAGNTIYF.

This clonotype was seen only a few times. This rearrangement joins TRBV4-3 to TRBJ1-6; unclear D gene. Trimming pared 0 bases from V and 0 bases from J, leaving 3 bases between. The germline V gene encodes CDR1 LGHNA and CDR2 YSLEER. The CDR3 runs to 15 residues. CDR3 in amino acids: CASSQEDSYNSPLHF. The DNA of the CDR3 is TGCGCCAGCAGCCAAGAAGACTCCTATAATTCACCCCTCCACTTT.

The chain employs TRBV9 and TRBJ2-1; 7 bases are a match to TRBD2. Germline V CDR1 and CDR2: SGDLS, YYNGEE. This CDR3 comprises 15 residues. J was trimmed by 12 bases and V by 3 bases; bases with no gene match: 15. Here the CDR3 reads CASSAPSGQKPLQFF. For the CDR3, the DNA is TGTGCCAGCAGCGCCCCTAGCGGACAAAAACCCTTGCAGTTCTTC.

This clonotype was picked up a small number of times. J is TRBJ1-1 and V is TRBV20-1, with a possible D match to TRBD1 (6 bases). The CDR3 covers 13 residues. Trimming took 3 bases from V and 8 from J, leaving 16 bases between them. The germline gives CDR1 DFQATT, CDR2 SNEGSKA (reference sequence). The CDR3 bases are TGCAGTGCTAGCCTAAACAGGGCCTCAGAAGCTTTCTTT. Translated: CSASLNRASEAFF.

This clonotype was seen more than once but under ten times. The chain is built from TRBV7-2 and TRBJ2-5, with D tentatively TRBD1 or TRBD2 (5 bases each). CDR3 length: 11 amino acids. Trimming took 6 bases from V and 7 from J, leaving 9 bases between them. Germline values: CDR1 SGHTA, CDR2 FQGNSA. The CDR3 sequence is CASSGGRTQYF. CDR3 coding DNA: TGTGCCAGCAGTGGGGGTCGGACCCAGTACTTC.

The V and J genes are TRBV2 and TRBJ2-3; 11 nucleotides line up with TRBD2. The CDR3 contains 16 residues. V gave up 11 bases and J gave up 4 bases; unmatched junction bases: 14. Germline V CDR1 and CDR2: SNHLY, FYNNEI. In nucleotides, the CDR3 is TGTGCCGACCTTGACCCTAGCGGGGGGAGGGCAGATACGCAGTATTTT. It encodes CADLDPSGGRADTQYF.

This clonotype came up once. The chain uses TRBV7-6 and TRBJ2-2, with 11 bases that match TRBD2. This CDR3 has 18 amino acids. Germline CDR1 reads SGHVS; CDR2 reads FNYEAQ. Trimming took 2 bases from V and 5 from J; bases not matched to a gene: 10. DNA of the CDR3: TGTGCCAGCAGCTTATCTAGCGGGGGGTCCAGGGGGACCGGGGAGCTGTTTTTT. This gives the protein CASSLSSGGSRGTGELFF.

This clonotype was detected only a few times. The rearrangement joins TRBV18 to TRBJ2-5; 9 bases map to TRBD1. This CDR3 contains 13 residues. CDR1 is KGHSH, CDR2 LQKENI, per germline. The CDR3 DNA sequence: TGTACCTGCTCACTGGGACAGGGCGAGACCCAGTACTTC. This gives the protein CTCSLGQGETQYF.

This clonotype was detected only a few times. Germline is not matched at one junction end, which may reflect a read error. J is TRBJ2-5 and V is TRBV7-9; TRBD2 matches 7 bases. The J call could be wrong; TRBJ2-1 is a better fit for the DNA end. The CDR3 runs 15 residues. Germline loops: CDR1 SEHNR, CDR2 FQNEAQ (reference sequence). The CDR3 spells CASSKSGEPYNGQFF. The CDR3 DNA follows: TGTGCCAGCAGCAAAAGCGGGGAACCTTACAATGGGCAGTTCTTC.

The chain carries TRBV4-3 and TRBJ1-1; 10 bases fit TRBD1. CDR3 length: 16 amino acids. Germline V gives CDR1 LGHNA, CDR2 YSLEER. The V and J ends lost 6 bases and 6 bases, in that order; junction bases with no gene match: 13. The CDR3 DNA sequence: TGCGCCAGCAGTCAATCTTTGAGGACAGGGGGACCTGAAGCTTTCTTT. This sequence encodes CASSQSLRTGGPEAFF.

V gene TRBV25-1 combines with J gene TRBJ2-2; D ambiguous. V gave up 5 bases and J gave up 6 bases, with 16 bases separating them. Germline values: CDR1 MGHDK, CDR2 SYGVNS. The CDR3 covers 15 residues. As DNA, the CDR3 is TGTGCCAGCAGTCCCCCCGGAACCTCTTCCGGGGAGCTGTTTTTT. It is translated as CASSPPGTSSGELFF.

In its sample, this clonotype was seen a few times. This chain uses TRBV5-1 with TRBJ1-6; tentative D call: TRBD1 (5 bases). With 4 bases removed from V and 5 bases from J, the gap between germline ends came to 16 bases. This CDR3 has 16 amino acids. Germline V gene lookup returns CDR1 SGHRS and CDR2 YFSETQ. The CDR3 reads CASSRDPRSDNSPLHF. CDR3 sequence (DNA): TGCGCCAGCAGCCGGGACCCAAGGTCTGATAATTCACCCCTCCACTTT.

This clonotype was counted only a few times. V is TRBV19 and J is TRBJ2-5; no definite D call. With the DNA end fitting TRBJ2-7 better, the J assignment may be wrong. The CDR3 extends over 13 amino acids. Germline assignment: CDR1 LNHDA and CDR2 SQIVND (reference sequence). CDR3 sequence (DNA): TGTGCCAGTAGTATATTCGTGGGTTACGAGCAGTACTTC. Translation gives CASSIFVGYEQYF.